The T cell receptor (beta chain) under discussion was sequenced for a study of human CD8 memory T cell subsets. For this clonotype: Its antigen is undetermined.

Total CD8+ T cells came from negative magnetic enrichment. Extraction drew RNA from duplicate vials of 150,000 sorted CD8+ T cells for each subset. The study's findings and limits: Chao1 was used to estimate diversity, and its estimates suggested stem-like memory T cells were more diverse than precursor exhausted T cells.

Generation of TCR beta libraries used UMI-labeled 5' RACE. TCRdb re-called the 5' RACE reads; one entry per CDR3 protein, DNA not given. The sample totals around 20,000 distinct CDR3 sequences. Material for sequencing was CD8+ T cells from PBMCs. The source is a human donor in good health.

The CDR3 reads CASSPRDRGFEQYF. The gene calls are TRBV14 and TRBJ2-7; lacking DNA, the TRBD1 call made by TCRdb goes unchecked. CDR3 size: 14 residues. The V gene's germline CDR1 is SGHDN and CDR2 FVKESK.